A single T cell receptor (beta chain) is shown here with its context. Its target is not known. The CDR3 loop spans 16 amino acids. Germline V gene sequence: CDR1 KGHSH, CDR2 LQKENI. Trimming cost V 6 bases and J 2 bases; bases outside gene matches: 10. The sample originates from a study of vaccination effects on CD4 cells after COVID-19. The culture ran for approximately 10 days before CD4+ T cells were isolated. Nobody among the vaccine recipients had prior SARS-CoV-2 infection (nucleocapsid antibodies were negative). IL-2 medium took the place of half the medium on both days 3 and 7. Study results and caveats: Few convalescent patients were studied, and early post-infection samples were lacking. Vaccine- and infection-induced clones showed marked clonal contraction late following vaccination.

Profiled with immunoSEQ multiplex PCR; TCRdb holds only in-frame clones, not every one. The data contain tens of thousands of clones, approximately 65% of them seen just once; the ten biggest clones take up roughly 5.1%. The sample in question was CD4+ T cells from PBMCs cultured without peptide, obtained before COVID-19 vaccination. This TCR was recovered from a human donor who received a COVID-19 vaccine. This chain uses TRBV18 with TRBJ2-3; 8 bases align to TRBD2. CDR3 region: CASSLGLGGNTDTQYF. CDR3 DNA sequence: TGTGCCAGCTCCCTGGGACTAGGCGGGAACACAGATACGCAGTATTTT.